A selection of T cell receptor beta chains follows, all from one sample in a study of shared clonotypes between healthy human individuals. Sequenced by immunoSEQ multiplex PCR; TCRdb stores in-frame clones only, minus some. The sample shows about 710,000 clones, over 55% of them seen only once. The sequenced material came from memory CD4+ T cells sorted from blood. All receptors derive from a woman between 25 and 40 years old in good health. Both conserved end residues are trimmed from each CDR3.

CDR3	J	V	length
ASSPFEGSGNTIY	TRBJ1-3	TRBV18	13
ASRGPSYNEQF	TRBJ2-1	TRBV28	11
ASRQGYGELF	TRBJ2-2	TRBV5-1	10
ASSTGLAGDYNEQF	TRBJ2-1	TRBV19	14
ASSNSGTGTEKLF	TRBJ1-4	TRBV28	13
SVGTLGRALTEAF	TRBJ1-1	TRBV29-1	13
ASSVTGTDLLYSNQPQH	TRBJ1-5	TRBV6-1	17
ASSYPQSRANVLT	TRBJ2-6	TRBV7-8	13
ASSQAGAYTDTQY	TRBJ2-3	TRBV4-2	13
ASSYSSTTDTQY	TRBJ2-3	TRBV6-6	12
ASSPTLVGAGANVLT	TRBJ2-6	TRBV18	15
ASSAGQPNTGELF	TRBJ2-2	TRBV18	13
ASSRTHGDGYT	TRBJ1-2	TRBV7-9	11
AGGPRGRPKQY	TRBJ2-7	TRBV19	11
ASSPQGRGSYEQY	TRBJ2-7	TRBV28	13
ASSEKNTGELF	TRBJ2-2	TRBV6-1	11
ASSEAGISAPPH	TRBJ1-5	TRBV6-4	12